One sample yielded the 22 T cell receptor beta chains listed below, sequenced in a study of T cell repertoires in cytomegalovirus infection. Their antigens remain unidentified. TCRdb redid the calling of the reads with MiXCR, one entry per CDR3 protein. This table has a few hundred thousand distinct CDR3 sequences, roughly a third appearing once. Sequenced here: cultured PBMCs, sampled from culture after CMV antigen stimulation. The source of these receptors is a human donor in good health (CMV status not recorded). Some clones in this sample may be carry-over from other donors' samples.

The CDR3 reads CASSLTGGRLGDTEAFF. In DNA, the CDR3 is TGTGCCAGCAGCCTTACCGGGGGGCGCCTAGGGGACACTGAAGCTTTCTTT. The rearrangement links TRBV11-1 to TRBJ1-1; D is possibly TRBD1 (6 bases). The CDR3 has 17 residues. Germline CDR1 SGHAT, CDR2 FQDESV (reference sequence). Trimming cost V 5 bases and J 3 bases, with 22 bases left between them.

This clonotype came up a few times. The chain recombines TRBV20-1 with TRBJ1-2; possible D gene TRBD1, 5 bases. The germline V and J ends were trimmed by 5 bases and 8 bases, with 27 bases remaining between them. This CDR3 has 16 amino acids. Germline lookup yields CDR1 DFQATT and CDR2 SNEGSKA (reference sequence). The CDR3 nucleotides read TGCAGTGCTCGTACCGGGACCCACCCTTCGGACGGCGGCTACACCTTC. Translation: CSARTGTHPSDGGYTF.

The J gene is TRBJ2-1, the V gene TRBV7-2; TRBD2 agrees at 10 bases. Per the germline V gene, CDR1 is SGHTA and CDR2 is FQGNSA. This CDR3 region has 19 residues. Germline trimming cut 8 bases from V and 3 bases from J; bases unmatched to any gene: 19. The CDR3 DNA follows: TGTGCCAGCGGATCTGTCGGGAGGATAGCGGGAGGAGGCTACAATGAGCAGTTCTTC. This gives the protein CASGSVGRIAGGGYNEQFF.

This clonotype appeared a few times. This chain joins TRBV12-3 or TRBV12-4 and TRBJ1-1; D ambiguous. This CDR3 spans 11 amino acids. Trimming took 3 bases from V and 5 from J, leaving 4 bases between them. CDR3 sequence: CASSLRTEAFF. In DNA form, the CDR3 reads TGTGCCAGCAGTTTGAGGACTGAAGCTTTCTTT.

This clonotype came up a few times. The chain uses TRBV19 and TRBJ2-7; TRBD1 agrees at 8 bases. This CDR3 region has 13 residues. Germline lookup yields CDR1 LNHDA and CDR2 SQIVND (reference sequence). Trimming removed 6 bases from V and 5 bases from J; junction bases left unmatched: 6. The CDR3 region has the DNA TGTGCCAGTAGCGAGGGGACAGGAGACGAGCAGTACGTC. Amino acids: CASSEGTGDEQYV.

This rearrangement joins TRBV25-1 to TRBJ2-1, with D possibly TRBD1 on 6 matching bases. CDR3 length: 16 residues. CDR1 and CDR2 (germline): MGHDK, SYGVNS. Trimming removed 3 bases from V and 6 bases from J, with 18 bases in between. CDR3 nucleotide sequence: TGTGCCAGCAGTGAGGGGGCGACTGGACCACGCAATGAGCAGTTCTTC. It yields the protein CASSEGATGPRNEQFF.

The DNA of the CDR3 is TGTGCCAGCAGCCAAGAACCGGGACTAACCTACAATGAGCAGTTCTTC. Translation: CASSQEPGLTYNEQFF. This rearrangement joins TRBV4-2 to TRBJ2-1, with 7 bases matching TRBD2. The CDR3 is 16 residues long. Looked up from germline, CDR1 is LGHNA and CDR2 is YNFKEQ. Trimming took 0 bases from V and 2 from J; bases not matched to a gene: 4.

This clonotype was seen more than once but under ten times. The chain carries TRBV5-6 and TRBJ2-1, with TRBD1 matching over 7 bases. The germline V gene has CDR1 SGHDT and CDR2 YYEEEE. CDR3 length: 16 amino acids. Trimming removed 3 bases from V and 5 bases from J; junction bases left unmatched: 11. The CDR3 nucleotides are TGTGCCAGCAGCTCGGTAAAAGGACAGGTTAACAATGAGCAGTTCTTC. This sequence encodes CASSSVKGQVNNEQFF.

V is TRBV7-8 and J is TRBJ2-1, with D possibly matching TRBD2 (5 bases). Germline values: CDR1 SGHVS, CDR2 FQNEAQ. V was trimmed by 3 bases and J by 3 bases, leaving 15 bases between them. This CDR3 contains 16 residues. The chain's CDR3 is CASSLERAGRYNEQFF. CDR3 sequence (DNA): TGTGCCAGCAGCTTGGAGAGGGCAGGTCGCTACAATGAGCAGTTCTTC. The full variable domain, completed using reference TRBV7-8 and TRBJ2-1, is GAGVSQSPRYKVAKRGQDVALRCDPISGHVSLFWYQQALGQGPEFLTYFQNEAQLDKSGLPSDRFFAERPEGSVSTLKIQRTQQEDSAVYLCASSLERAGRYNEQFFGPGTRLTVL.

The chain employs TRBV10-1 and TRBJ2-5; 7 positions agree with TRBD1. The V and J ends lost 3 bases and 3 bases, in that order; junction bases with no gene match: 7. Looked up from germline, CDR1 is WNHNN and CDR2 is SYGVQD (reference sequence). The CDR3 consists of 15 residues. CDR3 region: CASSDYLQGEETQYF. CDR3 sequence (DNA): TGCGCCAGCAGTGACTACCTGCAGGGGGAAGAGACCCAGTACTTC.

This clonotype was observed a handful of times. The genes are TRBV6-5 and TRBJ2-1; 9 bases fit TRBD2. V shed 5 bases and J 7 bases; nucleotides not matched to a gene: 15. The CDR3 is 17 residues long. The germline gives CDR1 MNHEY, CDR2 SVGAGI. CDR3 DNA sequence: TGTGCCAGCAGTCAATGGAGTAGCGGGAGTGAAGGGAATGAGCAGTTCTTC. Residues: CASSQWSSGSEGNEQFF.

This clonotype was detected once. The rearrangement uses TRBV4-1 and TRBJ1-2; D not certain. The CDR3 contains 13 residues. V gave up 3 bases and J gave up 2 bases, with 7 bases separating them. Per germline, CDR1 MGHRA and CDR2 YSYEKL. DNA of the CDR3: TGCGCCAGCAGCCATGAAGGGAACTATGGCTACACCTTC. Residues: CASSHEGNYGYTF.

This clonotype was observed a handful of times. The chain has TRBV7-9 and TRBJ1-2; 7 nucleotides match TRBD1. The CDR3 length is 15 residues. Losses at the gene ends were 1 base for V and 8 bases for J; bases not matched to a gene: 10. The germline gives CDR1 SEHNR, CDR2 FQNEAQ (reference sequence). The CDR3 nucleotides read TGTGCCAGCAGCTTAGAAATGACAGGGATGGGAGGCTACACCTTC. Protein sequence: CASSLEMTGMGGYTF.

The chain recombines TRBV14 with TRBJ1-4; D is ambiguous. Trimming pared 1 base from V and 0 bases from J, leaving 12 bases between. This CDR3 is 17 amino acids long. Germline-derived CDR1 and CDR2 are SGHDN and FVKESK. The CDR3 here is CASSQGLGRTTNEKLFF. The CDR3 DNA reads TGTGCCAGCAGCCAAGGGTTGGGGAGAACAACTAATGAAAAACTGTTTTTT.

The chain uses TRBV4-1 and TRBJ1-5; D not resolved. The CDR3 is made up of 15 amino acids. Between the trimmed V and J ends, which lost 2 bases and 8 bases, there was a span of 16 bases. Germline V gene data show CDR1 as MGHRA and CDR2 as YSYEKL. CDR3 DNA sequence: TGCGCCAGCAGCCAATTTCGGCGGCTTTGGAAGCCCCAGCATTTT. This gives the protein CASSQFRRLWKPQHF.

This clonotype has just a few counts. The rearrangement links TRBV19 to TRBJ1-1; 7 bases fit TRBD1. CDR1 and CDR2 from the germline V gene are LNHDA and SQIVND (reference sequence). The CDR3 extends over 14 amino acids. The V segment lost 3 bases and the J segment 3 bases; nucleotides outside the gene matches: 4. The DNA for the CDR3 is TGTGCCAGTAGTATGCGGCAGGGGGACACTGAAGCTTTCTTT. It specifies CASSMRQGDTEAFF.

This clonotype was observed at least ten times. V usage is TRBV7-2 and J usage is TRBJ2-5, with D perhaps TRBD2 (6 bases). The CDR3 consists of 12 residues. V was shortened by 4 bases and J by 14 bases, with 17 bases between the two germline ends. CDR1 and CDR2 (germline): SGHTA, FQGNSA. CDR3 nucleotides: TGTGCCAGCAGCTCCGTAAGGGACTCAGATTACTTC. Its protein is CASSSVRDSDYF.

The chain employs TRBV6-1 and TRBJ2-5, with 7 nucleotides matching TRBD1. Trimming removed 5 bases from V and 4 bases from J; junction bases left unmatched: 7. The germline V gene has CDR1 MNHNS and CDR2 SASEGT. CDR3 size: 14 residues. DNA of the CDR3: TGTGCCAGCAGTCTAACCGGGACAGCAGAGACCCAGTACTTC. The encoded protein is CASSLTGTAETQYF.

The rearrangement uses TRBV6-7 and TRBJ1-4; no clear D. TRBV6-7 is labeled an ORF, and its function is uncertain. Trimming removed 7 bases at V and 4 bases at J, with 10 bases between. This CDR3 is 13 amino acids long. The CDR3 loop reads CASIPGNNEKLFF. In nucleotides, the CDR3 is TGTGCCAGCATACCGGGTAATAATGAAAAACTGTTTTTT.

This clonotype has only a few counts. The gene calls are TRBV4-1 and TRBJ1-2; weak D call: TRBD1 (5 bases). Germline-derived CDR1 and CDR2 are MGHRA and YSYEKL. The CDR3 runs 13 residues. The ends were cut back, 5 bases at V and 6 bases at J, with 13 bases in the middle. DNA for the CDR3: TGCGCCAGCAGCTTCACACCCAGGGATGGCTACACCTTC. It yields the protein CASSFTPRDGYTF.

This clonotype was observed at least ten times. The V and J genes are TRBV2 and TRBJ1-2; 7 nucleotides agree with TRBD1. This CDR3 comprises 13 residues. Germline lookup yields CDR1 SNHLY and CDR2 FYNNEI. J gave up 7 bases and V 5 bases, and 7 bases lay outside the gene matches. The CDR3 sequence is CASSLNRGTGYTF. The CDR3 region has the DNA TGTGCCAGCAGTCTTAACAGGGGTACTGGCTACACCTTC.

This clonotype has a single count. This chain joins TRBV7-9 and TRBJ2-7; unclear D gene. Germline assignment: CDR1 SEHNR and CDR2 FQNEAQ (reference sequence). CDR3 length equals 12 residues. Deletions cut 5 bases from V and 2 bases from J, with 7 bases between. CDR3 DNA sequence: TGTGCCAGCAGCCCTCGGGCCTACGAGCAGTACTTC. Translated: CASSPRAYEQYF.